This T cell receptor beta chain emerged from a study of CD8 T cells in ankylosing spondylitis. Whole-study results and caveats: Disease-associated clonotypes exhibited CD8+ identity and were relatively infrequent in peripheral blood. Certain motif variants had earlier been reported in reactive arthritis synovial fluid and blood. It appeared that ankylosing spondylitis blood was characterized by a TCR beta motif of several highly homologous variants. It was reported that disease-linked clones were significantly enriched in matched ankylosing spondylitis synovial fluid.

Per germline, CDR1 SGHRS and CDR2 YFSETQ. The CDR3 spans 14 residues. V was cut by 0 bases and J by 5 bases, with 11 bases left in between. Making use of molecular barcodes, quantitative 5'-RACE generated TCR beta libraries. TCRdb processed the 5' RACE reads anew with MiXCR; each CDR3 protein has one entry. The repertoire holds about 800,000 distinct CDR3 sequences, with about 10% as singletons. In regard to this clonotype: Its antigen is unknown.

This receptor was obtained from a male donor with ankylosing spondylitis. Material: blood, either unsorted or a sorted T cell fraction (not recorded which). The chain links TRBV5-1 to TRBJ2-5; D is perhaps TRBD2 (6 bases). The DNA for the CDR3 is TGCGCCAGCAGCTTGGCCGGAGGGTTCGAGACCCAGTACTTC. Protein: CASSLAGGFETQYF.